This note documents a single T cell receptor (beta chain) sequence. Data came from immunoSEQ multiplex PCR; TCRdb stores just in-frame clones and leaves some out. The sample has about 220,000 clones, 65% to 90% seen once. V lost 4 bases, J lost 0 bases, and 12 bases lay in between. The germline V gene has CDR1 SGHVS and CDR2 FQNEAQ. This CDR3 has 15 residues. These data originate in a study of blood T cell repertoires in COVID-19. The specimen was peripheral blood. The clonotype originates from a woman in her 70s with COVID-19, enrolled during active disease. This rearrangement joins TRBV7-8 to TRBJ1-2; D is perhaps TRBD1 (6 bases). The CDR3, as DNA: TGTGCCAGCAGCTCTCAGGACAGTTCTAACTATGGCTACACCTTC. Protein product: CASSSQDSSNYGYTF. The full variable domain, rest sourced from reference TRBV7-8 and TRBJ1-2, is GAGVSQSPRYKVAKRGQDVALRCDPISGHVSLFWYQQALGQGPEFLTYFQNEAQLDKSGLPSDRFFAERPEGSVSTLKIQRTQQEDSAVYLCASSSQDSSNYGYTFGSGTRLTVV.